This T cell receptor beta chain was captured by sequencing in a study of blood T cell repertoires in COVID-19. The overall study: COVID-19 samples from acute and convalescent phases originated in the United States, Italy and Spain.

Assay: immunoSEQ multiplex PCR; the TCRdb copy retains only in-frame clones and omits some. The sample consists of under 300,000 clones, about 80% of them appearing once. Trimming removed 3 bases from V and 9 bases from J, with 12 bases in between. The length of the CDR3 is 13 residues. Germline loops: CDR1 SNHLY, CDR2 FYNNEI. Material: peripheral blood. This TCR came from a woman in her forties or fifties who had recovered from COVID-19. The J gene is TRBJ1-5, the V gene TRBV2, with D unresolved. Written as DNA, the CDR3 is TGTGCCAGCAGTGATGTGGGCCCCGGGCCCCAGCATTTT. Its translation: CASSDVGPGPQHF.